The subject of this entry is one T cell receptor beta chain. Its target is not known. This sample was taken from a study of OX40 agonist ivuxolimab in advanced cancers. Overall study findings and caveats: Low clonal expansion, among the lowest seen, marked partial responders at 0.1-3.0 mg/kg.

The assay was immunoSEQ multiplex PCR, and TCRdb's table has in-frame clones only and misses some. The data contain about 99,000 clones, 90% to 95% of them singletons. V lost 2 bases, J lost 3 bases, and 4 bases stayed unmatched. This CDR3 contains 15 residues. Germline V CDR1 and CDR2: MNHEY, SVGAGI. The sample consisted of CD4+ or CD8+ T cells sorted from blood, taken in a trial of the OX40 agonist ivuxolimab. This chain connects TRBV6-5 to TRBJ2-5; 9 bases agree with TRBD1. The source is an adult with an advanced solid tumor such as melanoma, head and neck, liver or kidney cancer. CDR3 protein: CASSYGQGKKETQYF. CDR3 DNA: TGTGCCAGCAGTTACGGACAGGGGAAAAAAGAGACCCAGTACTTC.